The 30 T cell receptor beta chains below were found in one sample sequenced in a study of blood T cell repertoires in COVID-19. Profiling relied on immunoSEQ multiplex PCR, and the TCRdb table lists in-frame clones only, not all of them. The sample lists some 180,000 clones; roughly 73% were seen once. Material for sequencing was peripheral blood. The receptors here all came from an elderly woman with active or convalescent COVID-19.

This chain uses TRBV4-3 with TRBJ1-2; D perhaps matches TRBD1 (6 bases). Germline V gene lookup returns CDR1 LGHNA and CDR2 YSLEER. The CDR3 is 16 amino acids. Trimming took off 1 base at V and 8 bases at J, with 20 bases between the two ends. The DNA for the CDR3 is TGCGCCAGCAGCCAAGTCCCCCGGGGGGCGGATTCGGGCTACACCTTC. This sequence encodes CASSQVPRGADSGYTF.

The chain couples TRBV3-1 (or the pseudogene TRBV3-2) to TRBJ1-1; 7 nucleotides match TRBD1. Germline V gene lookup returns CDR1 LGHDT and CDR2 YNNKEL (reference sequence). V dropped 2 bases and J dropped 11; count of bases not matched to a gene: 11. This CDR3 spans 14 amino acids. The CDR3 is CASSQPTDRAVAFF. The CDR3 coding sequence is TGTGCCAGCAGCCAACCAACCGACAGGGCCGTCGCTTTCTTT.

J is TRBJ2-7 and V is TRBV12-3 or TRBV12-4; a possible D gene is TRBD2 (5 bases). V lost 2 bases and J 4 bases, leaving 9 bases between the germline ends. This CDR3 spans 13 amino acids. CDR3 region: CASSLLAVYEQYF. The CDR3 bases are TGTGCCAGCAGTTTACTAGCAGTTTACGAGCAGTACTTC.

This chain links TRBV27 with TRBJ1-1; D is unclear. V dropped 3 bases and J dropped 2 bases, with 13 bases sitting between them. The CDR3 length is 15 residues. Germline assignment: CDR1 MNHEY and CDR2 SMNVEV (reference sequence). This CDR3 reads CASSLGPRPNTEAFF. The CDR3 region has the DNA TGTGCCAGCAGTTTGGGCCCTCGGCCCAACACTGAAGCTTTCTTT.

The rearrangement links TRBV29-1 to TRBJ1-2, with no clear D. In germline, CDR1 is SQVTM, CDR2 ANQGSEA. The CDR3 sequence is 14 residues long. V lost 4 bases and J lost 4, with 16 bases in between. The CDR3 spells CSVARLTTSYGYTF. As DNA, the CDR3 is TGCAGCGTTGCTAGACTCACGACCTCCTATGGCTACACCTTC.

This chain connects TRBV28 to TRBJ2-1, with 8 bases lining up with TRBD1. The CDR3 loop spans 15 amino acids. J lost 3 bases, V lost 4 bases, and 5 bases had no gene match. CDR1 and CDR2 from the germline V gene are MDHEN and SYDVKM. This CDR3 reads CASSWTGKLYNEQFF. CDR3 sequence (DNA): TGTGCCAGCAGTTGGACAGGGAAACTCTACAATGAGCAGTTCTTC.

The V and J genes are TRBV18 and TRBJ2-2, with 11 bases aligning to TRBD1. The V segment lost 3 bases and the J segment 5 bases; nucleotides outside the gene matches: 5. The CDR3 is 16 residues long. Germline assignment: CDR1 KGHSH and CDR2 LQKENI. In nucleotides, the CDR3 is TGTGCCAGCTCACCTTCGGACAGGGGGCCTACCGGGGAGCTGTTTTTT. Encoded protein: CASSPSDRGPTGELFF.

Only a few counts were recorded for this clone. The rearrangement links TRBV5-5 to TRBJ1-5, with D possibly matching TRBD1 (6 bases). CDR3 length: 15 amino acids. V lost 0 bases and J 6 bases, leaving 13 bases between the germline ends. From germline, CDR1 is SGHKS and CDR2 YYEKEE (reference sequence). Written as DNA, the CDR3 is TGTGCCAGCAGCTTGGGGACAGTTAGGATTCAGCCCCAGCATTTT. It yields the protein CASSLGTVRIQPQHF.

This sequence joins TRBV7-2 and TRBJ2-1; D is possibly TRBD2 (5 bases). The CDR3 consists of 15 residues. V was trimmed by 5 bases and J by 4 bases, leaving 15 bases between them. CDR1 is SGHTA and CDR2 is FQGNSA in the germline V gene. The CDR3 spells CASSKDFGNYNEQFF. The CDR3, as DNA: TGTGCCAGCAGCAAGGACTTCGGGAATTACAATGAGCAGTTCTTC.

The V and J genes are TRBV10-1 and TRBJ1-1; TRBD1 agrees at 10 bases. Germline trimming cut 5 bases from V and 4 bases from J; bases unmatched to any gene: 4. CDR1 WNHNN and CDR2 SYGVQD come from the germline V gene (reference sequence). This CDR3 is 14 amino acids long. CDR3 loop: CASSKWTGGTEAFF. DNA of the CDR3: TGCGCCAGCAGTAAGTGGACAGGGGGCACTGAAGCTTTCTTT.

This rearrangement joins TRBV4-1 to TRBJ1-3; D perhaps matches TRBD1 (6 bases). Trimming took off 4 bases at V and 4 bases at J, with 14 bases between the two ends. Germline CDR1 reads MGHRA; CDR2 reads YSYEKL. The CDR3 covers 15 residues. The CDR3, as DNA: TGCGCCAGCAGCCCTCAGAACAGGGCCGGAAACACCATATATTTT. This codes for CASSPQNRAGNTIYF.

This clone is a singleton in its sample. The CDR3 spells CASSAGRDGTSYGYTF. The CDR3 DNA reads TGTGCCAGCAGCGCGGGACGGGACGGGACCTCCTATGGCTACACCTTC. The chain links TRBV5-4 to TRBJ1-2; weak D call: TRBD1 (5 bases). Trimming pared 4 bases from V and 4 bases from J, leaving 20 bases between. The CDR3 spans 16 residues. Germline V gene data show CDR1 as SGHNT and CDR2 as YYREEE (reference sequence). Drawing the rest from reference TRBV5-4 and TRBJ1-2, the complete variable domain is ETGVTQSPTHLIKTRGQQVTLRCSSQSGHNTVSWYQQALGQGPQFIFQYYREEENGRGNFPPRFSGLQFPNYSSELNVNALELDDSALYLCASSAGRDGTSYGYTFGSGTRLTVV.

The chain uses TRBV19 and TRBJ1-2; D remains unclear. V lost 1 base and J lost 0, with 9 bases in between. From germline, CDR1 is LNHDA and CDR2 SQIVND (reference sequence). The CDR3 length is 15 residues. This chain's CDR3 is CASSIVFGANYGYTF. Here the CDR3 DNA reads TGTGCCAGTAGTATAGTATTCGGGGCTAACTATGGCTACACCTTC.

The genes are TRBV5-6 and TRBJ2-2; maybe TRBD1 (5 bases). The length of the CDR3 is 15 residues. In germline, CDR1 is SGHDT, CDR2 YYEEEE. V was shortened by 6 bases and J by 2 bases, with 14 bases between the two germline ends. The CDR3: CASNPRQGNTGELFF. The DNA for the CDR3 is TGTGCCAGCAATCCACGGCAGGGTAACACCGGGGAGCTGTTTTTT.

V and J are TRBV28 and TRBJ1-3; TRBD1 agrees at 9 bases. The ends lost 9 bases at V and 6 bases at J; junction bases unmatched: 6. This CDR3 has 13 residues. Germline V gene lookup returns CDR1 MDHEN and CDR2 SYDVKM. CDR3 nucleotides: TGTGCCAGTCGACAGGGGGTGAAAAACACCATATATTTT. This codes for CASRQGVKNTIYF.

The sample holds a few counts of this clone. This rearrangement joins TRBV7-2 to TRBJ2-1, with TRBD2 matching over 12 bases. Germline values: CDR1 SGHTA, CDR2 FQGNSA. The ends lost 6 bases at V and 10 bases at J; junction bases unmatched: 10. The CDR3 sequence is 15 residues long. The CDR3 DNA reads TGTGCCAGCAGATTCAGACTAGCGGGGGTACAAGAGCAGTTCTTC. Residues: CASRFRLAGVQEQFF.

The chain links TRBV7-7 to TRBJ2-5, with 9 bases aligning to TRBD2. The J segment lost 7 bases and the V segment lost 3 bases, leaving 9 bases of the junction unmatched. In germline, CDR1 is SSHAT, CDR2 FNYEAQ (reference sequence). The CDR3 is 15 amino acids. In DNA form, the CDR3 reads TGTGCCAGCAGCTTTGCGGGGGGGCCGTTGGGGACCCAGTACTTC. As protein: CASSFAGGPLGTQYF.

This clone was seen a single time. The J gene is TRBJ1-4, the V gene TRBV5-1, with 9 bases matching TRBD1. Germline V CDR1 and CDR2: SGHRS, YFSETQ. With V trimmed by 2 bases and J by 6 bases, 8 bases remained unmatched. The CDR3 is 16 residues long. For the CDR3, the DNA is TGCGCCAGCAGCTTCGGGACAGGGATTGTGGATGAAAAACTGTTTTTT. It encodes CASSFGTGIVDEKLFF. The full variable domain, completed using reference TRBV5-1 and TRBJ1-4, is KAGVTQTPRYLIKTRGQQVTLSCSPISGHRSVSWYQQTPGQGLQFLFEYFSETQRNKGNFPGRFSGRQFSNSRSEMNVSTLELGDSALYLCASSFGTGIVDEKLFFGSGTQLSVL.

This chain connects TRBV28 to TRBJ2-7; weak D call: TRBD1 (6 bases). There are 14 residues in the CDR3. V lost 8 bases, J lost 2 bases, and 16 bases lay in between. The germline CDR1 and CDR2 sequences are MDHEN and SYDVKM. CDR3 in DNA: TGTGCCAGCGGACCTGACAGGACCGCCTACGAGCAGTACTTC. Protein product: CASGPDRTAYEQYF.

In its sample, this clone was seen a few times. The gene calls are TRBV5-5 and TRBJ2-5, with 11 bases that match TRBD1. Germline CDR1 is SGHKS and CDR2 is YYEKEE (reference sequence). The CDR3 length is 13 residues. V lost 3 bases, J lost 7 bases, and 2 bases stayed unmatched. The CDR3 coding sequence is TGTGCCAGCAGCTCCGGACAGGGGGCGACCCAGTACTTC. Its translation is CASSSGQGATQYF.

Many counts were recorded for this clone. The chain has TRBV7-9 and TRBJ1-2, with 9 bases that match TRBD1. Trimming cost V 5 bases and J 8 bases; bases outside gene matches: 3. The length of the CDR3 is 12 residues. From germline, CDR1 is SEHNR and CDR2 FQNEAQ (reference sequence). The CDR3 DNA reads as TGTGCCAGCAGCACGGGACAGGGCGGCTACACCTTC. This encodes CASSTGQGGYTF.

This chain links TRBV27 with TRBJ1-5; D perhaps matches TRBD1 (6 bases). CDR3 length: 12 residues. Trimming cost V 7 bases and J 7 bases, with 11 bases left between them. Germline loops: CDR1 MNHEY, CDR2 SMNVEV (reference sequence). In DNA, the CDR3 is TGTGCCAGCACTACAGGGACCCAGCCCCAGCATTTT. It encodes CASTTGTQPQHF.

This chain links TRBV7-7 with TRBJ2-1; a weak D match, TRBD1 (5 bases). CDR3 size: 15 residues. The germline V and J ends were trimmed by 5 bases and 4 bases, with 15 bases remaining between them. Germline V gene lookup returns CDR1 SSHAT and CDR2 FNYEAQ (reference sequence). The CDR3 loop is CASSQDSVGYNEQFF. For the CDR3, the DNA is TGTGCCAGCAGCCAAGACAGTGTCGGGTACAATGAGCAGTTCTTC.

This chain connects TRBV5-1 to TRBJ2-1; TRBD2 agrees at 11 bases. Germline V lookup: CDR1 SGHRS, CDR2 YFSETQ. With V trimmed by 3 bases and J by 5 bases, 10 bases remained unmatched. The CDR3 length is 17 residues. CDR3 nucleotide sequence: TGCGCCAGCAGCTACGGGACCGGGACTAGCGGAAACAATGAGCAGTTCTTC. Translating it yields CASSYGTGTSGNNEQFF.

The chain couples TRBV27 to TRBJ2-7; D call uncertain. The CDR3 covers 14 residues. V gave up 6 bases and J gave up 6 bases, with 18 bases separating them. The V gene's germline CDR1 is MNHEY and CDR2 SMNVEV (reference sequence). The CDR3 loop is CASSPVRWSGEQYF. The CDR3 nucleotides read TGTGCCAGCAGCCCCGTGAGGTGGTCGGGCGAGCAGTACTTC.

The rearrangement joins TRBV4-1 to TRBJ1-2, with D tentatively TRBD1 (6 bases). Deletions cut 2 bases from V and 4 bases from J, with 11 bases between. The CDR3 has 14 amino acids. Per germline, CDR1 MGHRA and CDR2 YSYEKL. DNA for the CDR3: TGCGCCAGCAGCCAAAATACAGGGTTCTATGGCTACACCTTC. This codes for CASSQNTGFYGYTF.

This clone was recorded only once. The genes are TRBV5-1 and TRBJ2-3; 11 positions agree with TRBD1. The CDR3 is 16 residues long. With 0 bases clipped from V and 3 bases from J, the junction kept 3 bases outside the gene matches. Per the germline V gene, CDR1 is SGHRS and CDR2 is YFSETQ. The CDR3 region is CASSLVGTGGTDTQYF. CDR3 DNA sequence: TGCGCCAGCAGCTTGGTCGGGACAGGGGGAACAGATACGCAGTATTTT. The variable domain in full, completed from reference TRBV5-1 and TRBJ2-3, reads KAGVTQTPRYLIKTRGQQVTLSCSPISGHRSVSWYQQTPGQGLQFLFEYFSETQRNKGNFPGRFSGRQFSNSRSEMNVSTLELGDSALYLCASSLVGTGGTDTQYFGPGTRLTVL.

The CDR3 bases are TGTGCCAGCAGAGCCAATCCGACAGGGGGCGTGAACACTGAAGCTTTCTTT. It codes for CASRANPTGGVNTEAFF. The genes are TRBV2 and TRBJ1-1, with TRBD1 matching over 10 bases. CDR1 SNHLY and CDR2 FYNNEI come from the germline V gene. V lost 6 bases to trimming and J lost 0 bases; unmatched junction nucleotides: 10. The CDR3 spans 17 residues.

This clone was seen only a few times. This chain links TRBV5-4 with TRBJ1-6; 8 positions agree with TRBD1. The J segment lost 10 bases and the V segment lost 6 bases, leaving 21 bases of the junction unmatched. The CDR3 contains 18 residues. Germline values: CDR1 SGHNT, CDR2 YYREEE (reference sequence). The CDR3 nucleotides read TGTGCCAGCACCTCGCAGAAAAATACAGGGGGGGGTGGATCACCCCTCCACTTT. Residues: CASTSQKNTGGGGSPLHF.

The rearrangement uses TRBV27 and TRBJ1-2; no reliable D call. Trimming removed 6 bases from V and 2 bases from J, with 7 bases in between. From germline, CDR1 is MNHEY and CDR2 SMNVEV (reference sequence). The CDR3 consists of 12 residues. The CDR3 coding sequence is TGTGCCAGCAGCCGGGGAAACTATGGCTACACCTTC. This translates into CASSRGNYGYTF.